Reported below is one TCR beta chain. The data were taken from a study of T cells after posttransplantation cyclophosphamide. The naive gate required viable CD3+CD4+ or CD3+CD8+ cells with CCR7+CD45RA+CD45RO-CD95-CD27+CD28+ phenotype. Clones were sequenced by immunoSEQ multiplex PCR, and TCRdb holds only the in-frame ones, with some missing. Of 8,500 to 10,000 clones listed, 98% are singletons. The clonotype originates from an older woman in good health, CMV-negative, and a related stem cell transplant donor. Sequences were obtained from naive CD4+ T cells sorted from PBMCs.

The CDR3 region has the DNA TGCGCCAGCAGCCCCGGACTAGCGGGAGCCTACTACGAGCAGTACTTC. Encoded protein: CASSPGLAGAYYEQYF. The chain employs TRBV5-1 and TRBJ2-7, with 13 bases lining up with TRBD2. CDR1 SGHRS and CDR2 YFSETQ come from the germline V gene. J gave up 3 bases and V 4 bases, and 7 bases lay outside the gene matches. The CDR3 consists of 16 residues.